This T cell receptor beta chain was identified during a study of cytomegalovirus exposure and HLA in healthy donors. At the level of the study: Later analysis reported that the 120 or so validation repertoires shared the platform of the roughly 680 first-cohort repertoires.

Study findings and constraints: The study found most TCR sequences rare, yet found some public TCRs in many donors.

V gave up 2 bases and J gave up 3 bases; unmatched junction bases: 3. Germline values: CDR1 MDHEN, CDR2 SYDVKM. The CDR3 consists of 15 residues. Measured with immunoSEQ multiplex PCR; TCRdb has only the in-frame clones, and not every one. Here the sample spans more than 55,000 clones, 90% being singletons. Comments on this clone: The antigen remains undetermined.

Sequenced sample: PBMCs. The receptor was derived from a man in his late teens or twenties in good health and CMV-seronegative. The chain joins TRBV28 to TRBJ2-5; 10 positions agree with TRBD2. The CDR3 sequence is CASSLPAGGKETQYF. The CDR3 region has the DNA TGTGCCAGCAGTTTACCAGCGGGAGGGAAAGAGACCCAGTACTTC.